This T cell receptor (beta chain) was identified in a study of cytomegalovirus exposure and HLA in healthy donors. Findings of the study overall: Cytomegalovirus status was reportedly diagnosed by the classifier with high sensitivity and specificity. Exclusion applied to some V segments, including TRBV6-2 and TRBV6-3, as they were indistinguishable. The listing of 150 or so TCR beta chains classed them as cytomegalovirus-associated.

A few counts support this clone. Its cognate antigen is unknown. At the DNA level, this CDR3 is encoded by other sequences in the same sample as well. Germline V CDR1 and CDR2: SGHDT, YYEEEE. V shed 7 bases and J 4 bases; nucleotides not matched to a gene: 10. This CDR3 is 14 amino acids long. The PCR made use of 60 Vbeta and 13 Jbeta primers. Sequencing was performed with immunoSEQ multiplex PCR; in TCRdb, only in-frame clones are kept and a portion is missing. The table records around 50,000 clones, roughly 53% of them present only once. The TCR sequence derives from a human donor in good health. The sample was PBMCs. The chain links TRBV5-6 to TRBJ2-7; 8 bases are shared with TRBD1. CDR3 nucleotide sequence: TGTGCCAGCTTTAAACAGGGGGTAACTTACGAGCAGTACTTC. This codes for CASFKQGVTYEQYF.